Each of the 11 T cell receptor beta chains below was sequenced from the same sample in a study of T cells in women clearing cervical HPV infection. TCRdb's copy holds only in-frame clones and misses some; the assay was immunoSEQ multiplex PCR. Across roughly 49,000 clones, the top ten clones capture approximately 1% of the sample. The sequenced material came from blood buffy coat. The receptors originated from a woman aged 18 to 75 with a cervical HPV16 infection that either progressed to CIN3+ or cleared (not recorded which).

Turning to this clone: Read coverage stops 3 residues before the CDR3 terminus; the germline J gene supplies the remainder. V gene TRBV10-3 combines with J gene TRBJ1-4, with 9 bases lining up with TRBD1. Germline V gene lookup returns CDR1 ENHRY and CDR2 SYGVKD. Losses at the gene ends were 4 bases for V and 7 bases for J; bases not matched to a gene: 1. This CDR3 is built from 13 residues. The sequenced CDR3 bases are TGTGCCATCAGTGGGGGACAGGGTGAAAAA. It translates to CAISGGQGEK. The entire CDR3 protein is CAISGGQGEKLFF.

In regard to this clone: The read comes to an end 3 residues before the CDR3 does, leaving the germline J gene to fill in the end. The V call is TRBV7-3, the J call TRBJ2-1; D perhaps matches TRBD1 (5 bases). Trimming shortened V by 2 bases and J by 6 bases, and 8 bases separated the two germline ends. CDR1 is SGHTA and CDR2 is FQGTGA in the germline V gene. There are 13 residues in the CDR3. The DNA read from the CDR3 is TGTGCCAGCAGCTTATCAAGGGGCAATGAG. Translation: CASSLSRGNE. The entire CDR3 reads CASSLSRGNEQFF.

CDR3 residues: CASSQDWLADFTDTQYF. The sequenced part of the CDR3 DNA is TGCGCCAGCAGCCAAGATTGGCTAGCGGACTTCACAGATACG. The chain joins TRBV4-1 to TRBJ2-3; TRBD2 matches 7 bases. Sequencing ends 3 residues short of the CDR3 end; the germline J gene provides the rest. After removal of 0 bases from V and 2 bases from J, the junction contained 8 bases not matched to a gene. The CDR3 extends over 17 amino acids. Germline CDR1 and CDR2: MGHRA and YSYEKL.

About this clone itself: The read terminates 3 residues before the CDR3 end, so the remaining end is supplied by the germline J gene. The chain employs TRBV20-1 and TRBJ2-2; weak D call: TRBD2 (6 bases). Germline CDR1 reads DFQATT; CDR2 reads SNEGSKA (reference sequence). Trimming cost V 5 bases and J 5 bases, with 15 bases left between them. CDR3 size: 14 residues. The covered CDR3 bases are TGCAGTGCTGCCTCTGGGGGGATAACCGGGGAG. Protein sequence: CSAASGGITGE. The full CDR3 protein is CSAASGGITGELFF.

Remarks on this clone: Read coverage stops 3 residues before the CDR3 terminus; the germline J gene supplies the remainder. The chain couples TRBV7-2 to TRBJ1-4; D uncertain. Germline V gives CDR1 SGHTA, CDR2 FQGNSA. This CDR3 spans 13 amino acids. Trimming cost V 5 bases and J 8 bases, with 12 bases left between them. The CDR3 reads CASSPGRTEKLFF. The DNA read from the CDR3 is TGTGCCAGCAGCCCGGGTCGTACCGAAAAA.

Concerning this clone: The read gets to within 3 residues of the CDR3 end, and the germline J gene fills in the rest. This rearrangement joins TRBV10-3 to TRBJ2-1, with 8 bases that match TRBD2. The germline CDR1 and CDR2 sequences are ENHRY and SYGVKD. After removal of 5 bases from V and 2 bases from J, the junction contained 11 bases not matched to a gene. The CDR3 totals 17 residues. The CDR3 loop is CAISKPLGLEAYNEQFF. The CDR3 DNA, read in part, is TGTGCCATCAGTAAACCCCTGGGACTAGAAGCCTACAATGAG.

As concerns this clone: The CDR3 is cut off 3 residues early in the read; its end comes from the germline J gene. V usage is TRBV19 and J usage is TRBJ1-4; D is possibly TRBD1 (5 bases). This CDR3 region has 15 residues. Germline V gene sequence: CDR1 LNHDA, CDR2 SQIVND (reference sequence). CDR3 DNA (partial): TGTGCCAGTAGTATCTCCAGGGAGTATAATTCACCA. Its protein is CASSISREYNSP. The full CDR3 is CASSISREYNSPLFF. The full variable domain, its missing parts supplied by reference TRBV19 and TRBJ1-4, is DGGITQSPKYLFRKEGQNVTLSCEQNLNHDAMYWYRQDPGQGLRLIYYSQIVNDFQKGDIAEGYSVSREKKESFPLTVTSAQKNPTAFYLCASSISREYNSPLFFGSGTQLSVL.

To note about this clone: The read ends 3 residues before the CDR3 terminus; that terminus is restored from the germline J gene. The J gene is TRBJ2-1, the V gene TRBV6-1; a possible D gene is TRBD1 (8 bases). V was cut by 3 bases and J by 9 bases, with 18 bases left in between. This CDR3 has 15 residues. The germline CDR1 and CDR2 sequences are MNHNS and SASEGT. The covered CDR3 bases are TGTGCCAGCAGTGATCAGGGGGCCTGGGGGGGTGAG. Its protein product is CASSDQGAWGGE. The entire CDR3 protein reads CASSDQGAWGGEQFF.

Points on this clone: The read terminates 3 residues before the CDR3 end, so the remaining end is supplied by the germline J gene. This chain links TRBV5-6 with TRBJ2-5; 7 bases are a match to TRBD2. From germline, CDR1 is SGHDT and CDR2 YYEEEE. The ends lost 1 base at V and 5 bases at J; junction bases unmatched: 8. CDR3 length: 15 residues. CDR3 bases read: TGTGCCAGCAGCTTGTCAGGGAGGGGTCCCGAGACC. Translation gives CASSLSGRGPET. The whole CDR3 protein is CASSLSGRGPETQYF.

Incomplete CDR3 DNA: TGTGCCAGCAGCTTACCCCTCCGAGAAGCGGATCAAGAGACC. The encoded protein is CASSLPLREADQET. The whole CDR3 protein is CASSLPLREADQETQYF. V and J are TRBV7-8 and TRBJ2-5, with a tentative D call TRBD2 (5 bases). The read is 3 residues too short to cover the CDR3 end, so that end is filled in from the germline J gene. The CDR3 loop spans 17 amino acids. V was clipped by 2 bases and J by 2 bases, with 18 bases between them. Germline values: CDR1 SGHVS, CDR2 FQNEAQ.

About this clone: The CDR3 end lies 3 residues beyond the end of the read and is filled in from the germline J gene. The rearrangement links TRBV7-9 to TRBJ1-2; D might be TRBD1 (5 bases). Germline V CDR1 and CDR2: SEHNR, FQNEAQ (reference sequence). The CDR3 has 13 residues. The CDR3 is CASRLDTMEGYTF. CDR3 DNA (partial): TGTGCCAGCAGATTGGACACCATGGAAGGC.